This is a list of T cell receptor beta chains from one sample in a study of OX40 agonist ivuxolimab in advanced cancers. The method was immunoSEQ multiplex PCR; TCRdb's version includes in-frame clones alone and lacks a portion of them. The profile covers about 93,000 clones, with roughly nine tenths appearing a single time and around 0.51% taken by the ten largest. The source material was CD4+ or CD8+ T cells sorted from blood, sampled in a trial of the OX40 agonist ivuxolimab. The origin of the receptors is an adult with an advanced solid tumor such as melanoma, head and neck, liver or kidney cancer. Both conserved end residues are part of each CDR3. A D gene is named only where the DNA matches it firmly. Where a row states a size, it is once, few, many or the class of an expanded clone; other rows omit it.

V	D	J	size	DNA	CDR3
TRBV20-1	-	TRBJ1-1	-	TGCAGTGCTGGCAGGAACACTGAAGCTTTCTTT	CSAGRNTEAFF
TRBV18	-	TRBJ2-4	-	TGTGCCAGCTCAACGCCGGACTTCGGGAACATTCAGTACTTC	CASSTPDFGNIQYF
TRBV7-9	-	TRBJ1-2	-	TGTGCCAGCAGCTTAGCGCCAGGGTATGGCTACACCTTC	CASSLAPGYGYTF
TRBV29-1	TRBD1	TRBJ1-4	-	TGCAGCGTCGGACAGGCAACTAATGAAAAACTGTTTTTT	CSVGQATNEKLFF
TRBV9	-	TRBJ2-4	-	TGTGCCAGCAGCGGGGGGCGAATGGACATTCAGTACTTC	CASSGGRMDIQYF
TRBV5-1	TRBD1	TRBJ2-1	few	TGCGCCAGCAGCTCCGGACAGGGGTTCTACAATGAGCAGTTCTTC	CASSSGQGFYNEQFF
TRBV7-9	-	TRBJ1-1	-	TGTGCCAGCAGCTTAGCGGTAGGCAGGAACACTGAAGCTTTCTTT	CASSLAVGRNTEAFF
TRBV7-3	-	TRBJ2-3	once	TGTGCCAGCAGCCAAGGGTCTTATAGGACAGATACGCAGTATTTT	CASSQGSYRTDTQYF
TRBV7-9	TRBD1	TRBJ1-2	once	TGTGCCAGCAGCCAGGACAGGGGATGGTATGGCTACACCTTC	CASSQDRGWYGYTF
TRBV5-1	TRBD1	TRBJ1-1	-	TGCGCCAGCAGCCCCGGACAGGGGCAGAACACTGAAGCTTTCTTT	CASSPGQGQNTEAFF
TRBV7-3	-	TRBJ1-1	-	TGTGCCAGCAGCTTGGGGGGCAATATGGCTGAAGCTTTCTTT	CASSLGGNMAEAFF
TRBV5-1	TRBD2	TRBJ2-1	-	TGCGCCAGCAGCTTGGCCGGACTAGCGGGTTACAATGAGCAGTTCTTC	CASSLAGLAGYNEQFF
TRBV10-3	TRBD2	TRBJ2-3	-	TGTGCCATCAGGGGGCGGGAGGGCCCCGCAGATACGCAGTATTTT	CAIRGREGPADTQYF
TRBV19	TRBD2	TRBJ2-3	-	TGTGCCAGTAGTATGCGACTAGCGGGATCAGATACGCAGTATTTT	CASSMRLAGSDTQYF
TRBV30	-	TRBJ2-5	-	TGTGCCTGGAGTGTAGGGTCCGGGGAGACCCAGTACTTC	CAWSVGSGETQYF
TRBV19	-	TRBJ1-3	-	TGTGCCAGTAGGAACAGGGCTGGAAACACCATATATTTT	CASRNRAGNTIYF
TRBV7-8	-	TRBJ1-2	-	TGTGCCAGCAGCCCTCGCGAGGGGATATATGGCTACACCTTC	CASSPREGIYGYTF
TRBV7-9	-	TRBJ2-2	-	TGTGCCAGCCGCCCTATAGAGACAGGGGAGCTGTTTTTT	CASRPIETGELFF
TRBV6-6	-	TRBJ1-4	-	TGTGCCAGCACCTCCCGCAACTCTAATGAAAAACTGTTTTTT	CASTSRNSNEKLFF
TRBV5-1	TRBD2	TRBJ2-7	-	TGCGCCAGCAGCTTCACTAGCGGGGGGATCTACGAGCAGTACTTC	CASSFTSGGIYEQYF
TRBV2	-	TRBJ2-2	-	TGTGCCAGCAGTGTGTCCGCGAACACCGGGGAGCTGTTTTTT	CASSVSANTGELFF
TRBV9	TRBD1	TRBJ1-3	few	TGTGCCAGCAGCGTAGGTTATGGACAGGGCTTTTCTGGAAACACCATATATTTT	CASSVGYGQGFSGNTIYF
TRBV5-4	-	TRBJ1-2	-	TGTGCCAGCAGCCTGAAGGGGGACTATGGCTACACCTTC	CASSLKGDYGYTF
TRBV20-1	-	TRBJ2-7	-	TGCAGTGCGAGGAAACGGGAGCAGTACTTC	CSARKREQYF
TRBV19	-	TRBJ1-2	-	TGTGCCAGTAGTATAGATACGGAAATCTATGGCTACACCTTC	CASSIDTEIYGYTF
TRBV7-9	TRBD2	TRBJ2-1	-	TGTGCCAGCAGCTTGGGACTAGCGGGGAACAATGAGCAGTTCTTC	CASSLGLAGNNEQFF
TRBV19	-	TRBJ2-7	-	TGTGCCAGTAGTACAACCCACAGTAGCTCCTACGAGCAGTACTTC	CASSTTHSSSYEQYF
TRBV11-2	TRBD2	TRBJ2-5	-	TGTGCCAGCAGCTGGGGACTAGCGGGGATAGAGACCCAGTACTTC	CASSWGLAGIETQYF
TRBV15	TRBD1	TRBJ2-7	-	TGTGCCACCAGCCGAACGGGACAGGTTTTTGAGCAGTACTTC	CATSRTGQVFEQYF
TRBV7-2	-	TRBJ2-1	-	TGTGCCAGCAGCTTAAGGGGCCTCTCTTTCGTCTTC	CASSLRGLSFVF
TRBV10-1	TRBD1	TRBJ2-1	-	TGCGCCAGCAGCGCCGGGACAGAGTACAATGAGCAGTTCTTC	CASSAGTEYNEQFF
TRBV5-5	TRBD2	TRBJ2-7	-	TGTGCCAGCAGCTTGGATACTAGCGGGAGCCCCCACGAGCAGTACTTC	CASSLDTSGSPHEQYF
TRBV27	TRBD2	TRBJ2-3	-	TGTGCCAGCAGTTCCCCCGGGACTAGCGGGGGGTTCACAGATACGCAGTATTTT	CASSSPGTSGGFTDTQYF
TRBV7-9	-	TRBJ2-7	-	TGTGCCAGCACCATAGGGAACTACGAGCAGTACTTC	CASTIGNYEQYF
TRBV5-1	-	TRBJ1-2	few	TGCGCCAGCAGCTTGGAGGACAGCATCTATGGCTACACCTTC	CASSLEDSIYGYTF
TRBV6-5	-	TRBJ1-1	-	TGTGCCAGCAGTTCTGGGACCGGGAACACTGAAGCTTTCTTT	CASSSGTGNTEAFF
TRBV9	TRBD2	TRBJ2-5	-	TGTGCCAGCAGCACCCATGGTAGCGGGGGGGCCCTGGAGACCCAGTACTTC	CASSTHGSGGALETQYF
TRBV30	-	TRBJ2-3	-	TGTGCCTGGGGATTTTCAGGGGGCACAGATACGCAGTATTTT	CAWGFSGGTDTQYF
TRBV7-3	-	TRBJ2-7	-	TGTGCCAGCAGCTTAACGCGGACAGAACCCTACGAGCAGTACTTC	CASSLTRTEPYEQYF
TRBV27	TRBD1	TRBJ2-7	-	TGTGCCAGCAGTAGGTCCAGGGGGCTCACCTACGAGCAGTACTTC	CASSRSRGLTYEQYF
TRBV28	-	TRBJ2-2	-	TGTGCCACCTCAACCGGGGAGCTGTTTTTT	CATSTGELFF
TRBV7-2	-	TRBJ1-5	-	TGTGCCAGCAGCTTAGGCGGGGCCCGAGGGCAGCCCCAGCATTTT	CASSLGGARGQPQHF
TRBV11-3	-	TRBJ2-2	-	TGTGCCAGCAGCTCGGGAGAGAACGGGGAGCTGTTTTTT	CASSSGENGELFF
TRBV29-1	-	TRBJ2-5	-	TGCAGCGTTAACGAAGGCCGGGGACGAACCCAGTACTTC	CSVNEGRGRTQYF
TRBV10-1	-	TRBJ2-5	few	TGCGCCAGCAGTGAGTCCGGTGGCTCGGGGACCCAGTACTTC	CASSESGGSGTQYF
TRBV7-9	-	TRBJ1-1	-	TGTGCCAGCAGCTTATCAGGGTTGAACACTGAAGCTTTCTTT	CASSLSGLNTEAFF
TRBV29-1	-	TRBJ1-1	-	TGCAGCGTTTGGACCGGGGGCGCGTTGGGCACTGAAGCTTTCTTT	CSVWTGGALGTEAFF
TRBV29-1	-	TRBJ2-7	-	TGCAGCGTTAACTCGGACGGCTACGAGCAGTACTTC	CSVNSDGYEQYF
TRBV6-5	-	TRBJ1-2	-	TGTGCCAGCAGTCACGGCTATGGCTACACCTTC	CASSHGYGYTF
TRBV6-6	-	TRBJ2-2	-	TGTGCCAGCAGTTATTCAGGGGTGAATGGAAGGGAGCTGTTTTTT	CASSYSGVNGRELFF
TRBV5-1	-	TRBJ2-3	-	TGCGCCAGCCGAGCTAGCGTCGGCACAGATACGCAGTATTTT	CASRASVGTDTQYF
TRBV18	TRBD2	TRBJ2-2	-	TGTGCCAGCTCACCGCCCGGGGGGTACACCGGGGAGCTGTTTTTT	CASSPPGGYTGELFF
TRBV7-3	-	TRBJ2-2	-	TGTGCCAGCAGCTTAAAGTTCTATTCGAACACCGGGGAGCTGTTTTTT	CASSLKFYSNTGELFF
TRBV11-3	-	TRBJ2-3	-	TGTGCCAGCAGGAGGGCTTTGACCGATACGCAGTATTTT	CASRRALTDTQYF
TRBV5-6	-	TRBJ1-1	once	TGTGCCAGCAGCTTAGGGGTAGGGGAAGCTTTCTTT	CASSLGVGEAFF